What follows describes a single T cell receptor beta chain. The target of this receptor is not known. Per-nucleotide qualities are absent, and no much larger clonotype sits a single base away. Distinct nucleotide sequences in the sample also encode this CDR3. The record originates from a study of cytomegalovirus exposure and HLA in healthy donors (dated by TCRdb to about 2017). Study-wide context: In an earlier analysis of 587 of the donors, 250 to 300 Gb of sequence data and about 110 million unique TCR beta sequences from 150 million to 200 million T cells were reported. Among the roughly 390 genotyped donors, about 83% belonged to the genetic ancestry cluster associated with self-reported Caucasian donors. An earlier analysis of 500 to 650 of the donors applied high-throughput TCR beta sequencing to assess whether each TCR beta V gene segment acted as functional or pseudogenic. On average, roughly 250,000 unique TCR beta nucleotide sequences were sequenced per donor among 398 genotyped donors of the cohort, with 15% to 20% of those sequences being non-productive. The study aimed to test whether cataloging public T cell receptors could reveal signatures of past pathogen exposure. In a later analysis, previously published TCR beta repertoires from 670 or so donors were re-analyzed and high-resolution HLA genotyping was added so that TCR occurrence patterns could be studied. Both class I and class II loci were covered by HLA typing, at four-digit resolution. Every repertoire in the discovery cohort had been generated on one and the same sequencing platform. The study combined high-throughput TCR immunosequencing, statistical association of individual TCRs with disease status, and machine learning to predict cytomegalovirus infection status. Alongside the repertoire data, information on donor age, sex, ethnicity and CMV serostatus was compiled. Four to six DR-DQ haplotypes were handled as single units for association and clustering, since linkage in the cohort was strong. The study used immunosequencing to profile the T cell repertoires of approximately 650 subjects and linked those repertoires to cytomegalovirus serostatus. Typing coverage varied by locus: 629-630 donors for A, B, C, DRB1 and DQB1; around 560 for DQA1; more than 600 for DPA1; 450 to 480 for DPB1. Roughly 300 gigabases of sequencing data and approximately 93 million unique TCR sequences were included in an early release covering about 700 HLA-typed donors. Besides the first cohort of 666 subjects, a separate validation cohort made up of over a hundred different subjects was used. A later genetic analysis used genome-wide SNP genotypes for about three fifths of the 666 donors, treating that subset as a discovery cohort. The later analysis used no new phenotypic data to find candidate immune exposures, relying instead on TCR beta sequences and their occurrence across donors. General findings and caveats noted by the study authors: Compared with equally common non-associated chains, HLA-associated TCR beta chains in a later analysis were more clonally expanded and had lower generation probabilities. A further reported finding was that TCR beta sequences accurately predicted the HLA-A and HLA-B alleles for most subjects in the first cohort. Because HLA typing was unavailable for some donors at each locus, only the typed subset was used in association tests. The presence/absence analyses assumed that sequencing depth was roughly uniform across donors, and that assumption may not be true. A total of about 180 TCR beta chains were listed by the study as associated with cytomegalovirus. Strong co-occurrence of HLA alleles, especially DR and DQ, made assigning TCR associations to individual alleles difficult. Specific HLA alleles were associated with some 15,000 TCR beta sequences at a false discovery rate of 0.05 in a later analysis. Broadly in line with IMGT annotations, most TCR beta V segments showed up in productive rearrangements about 87% or about 30% of the time in an earlier analysis of approximately 640 of the donors. Some IMGT-functional V segments, including TRBV6-2 and TRBV6-3, could not be distinguished by the 87-base-pair reads and were therefore excluded. A group of highly shared sequence variants was considered likely to be a technical artifact of the sequencing pipeline. In a later analysis, the rate of TCR association differed among HLA loci, with DRB1 alleles having the most associated TCRs and HLA-C alleles having the fewest. It was suggested by the authors that the approach could potentially be generalized to other disease states and immunological phenotypes. Roughly 15 rarely observed V segments, including chromosome 9 orphons, were excluded from the earlier analysis of approximately 600 of the donors because counts were too low. Only TCR beta chains were sequenced in this cohort, and the absence of alpha or paired-chain data limited detectable features. A later analysis reported that several top co-occurrence clusters appeared linked to parvovirus B19, influenza, CMV and Epstein-Barr virus. For the cohort, immune exposure information was limited to CMV serostatus. A later genetic analysis reported fewer N-insertions in productive TCRs among donors in an Asian-associated ancestry cluster than the roughly 700-donor mean. Correlated functional status among segregating V segments might reflect linkage disequilibrium, but an unknown experimental factor could not be ruled out. According to a later analysis, most CMV-associated TCR beta chains appeared to be HLA-restricted, and the HLA associations seemed to be driven largely by CMV exposure. Across donors, most TCR sequences were observed very rarely, whereas some public TCRs were present in many individuals. The classifier was reported to diagnose cytomegalovirus status with high specificity and sensitivity in both the original and validation cohorts. A few of the identified cytomegalovirus-associated TCR beta chains were confirmed in vitro to be specific for cytomegalovirus antigens. An association between a missense DCLRE1C variant and V-gene and J-gene trimming of TCR beta chains was found in a later genetic analysis and replicated in an independent cohort.

In total, approximately 690 healthy bone marrow donors made up the cohort. At the time of sampling, all cohort members were nominally healthy, though unrecorded immune exposures were likely present. The donor tested CMV seronegative and was one of the 352 seronegative cohort members. A peripheral blood sample was collected from each donor, and TCR beta sequencing was performed on peripheral blood mononuclear cells. Genomic DNA was extracted from the blood cell samples with the Qiagen DNeasy Blood Extraction Kit. The germline ends are 10 bases apart after V is trimmed by 3 bases and J by 1 base. From its cysteine to its phenylalanine, the CDR3 spans 14 amino acids. The retained sequence is limited to the CDR3, 42 bases, with the frame set at the first base. The germline V gene yields SGHRS for CDR1 and YFSETQ for CDR2. Library prep was done by the immunoSEQ multiplex PCR assay. The multiplex PCR relied on a mix of 60 forward primers for TCR Vbeta segments and 13 reverse primers for TCR Jbeta segments. The CDR3 region of rearranged TCR beta genes was amplified from genomic DNA with a multiplex PCR assay. The amplified TCR beta libraries were sequenced on the Illumina HiSeq System as 87-base-pair reads. The authors' analysis ran thus. Across the roughly 670 repertoires, a later analysis counted some 81 million unique TCR beta chains, roughly 11 million of which were shared by at least two donors. A nearest-neighbor algorithm error-corrected the raw reads and collapsed the reads into unique sequences, merging closely related sequences to remove PCR and sequencing errors. To assign V, D and J gene segments, CDR3 sequences were aligned to IMGT reference sequences. For a sequence to be retained, at least a six-nucleotide match to both a V gene segment and a J gene segment was required. A rearrangement counted as productive if the CDR3 had no stop codons and remained in frame with V and J, and every other rearrangement counted as non-productive. Following IMGT convention, CDR3 was defined as the stretch from the second conserved V-encoded cysteine to the conserved J-encoded phenylalanine. The earlier analysis of 500 to 650 of the donors excluded any sequence lacking an unambiguous match to a single V gene segment. In an earlier analysis of approximately 550 of the donors, V segments were called functional above 56.7% productive rearrangements and were called segregating when the between-donor standard deviation exceeded 5%. To diagnose cytomegalovirus status from the catalog of TCR beta chain sequences, a statistical classification framework was built. V and J gene assignment, in a later analysis, came from comparing TCR nucleotide sequences with IMGT/GENE-DB human TR gene sequences. A later analysis assigned CDR3 sequences and most-parsimonious VDJ recombination scenarios with the TCRdist pipeline. A later analysis defined each TCR beta chain by its CDR3 amino acid sequence plus V-gene family, and excluded reads lacking a unique V-gene family. To address suspected cross-contamination and a sequencing artifact, a later analysis removed over 500 highly shared, low-generation-probability nucleotide sequences. In a later analysis, a clonal expansion index was calculated for each public chain from normalized within-repertoire ranks of inferred template counts. A later analysis computed generation probabilities with a VDJ recombination model fitted to out-of-frame rearrangements, and checked the results against IGoR. In a later analysis, TCR-TCR, TCR-HLA and TCR-CMV co-occurrence was scored with hypergeometric tests, and a repertoire-size bias correction was applied to TCR pairs. A later analysis estimated false discovery rates by permuting HLA or CMV assignments 20 times. In a later analysis, co-occurring TCRs were grouped with DBSCAN, and TCRdist sequence similarity was added when clustering was performed within HLA-allele-positive subsets. For co-occurrence clustering, repertoires with fewer than 30,000 or more than 120,000 public chains were excluded, along with four to six repertoires with anomalous nucleotide sharing. Here the immuneACCESS table is served through TCRdb, limited to in-frame sequences with V and J called. Missing clones are a known gap in these copies; in checked studies unresolved V genes cover under half, and the rest lacks a known reason. That table supplies the V and J calls and clone size; D and trimming were determined from the DNA. This sample holds over 110,000 clones; roughly three quarters were observed only once. About 0.97% of the sample goes to the ten largest clones.

The chain uses TRBV5-1 and TRBJ1-1, with the D gene uncertain. Sequencing used PBMCs. This clonotype was obtained from a man younger than 35 in good health and CMV-seronegative. In nucleotide form, the sequence is TGCGCCAGCAGCTGGACCGGGGAGAACACTGAAGCTTTCTTT. It specifies CASSWTGENTEAFF.